The next 8 T cell receptor beta chains were all read from a single sample in a study of OX40 agonist ivuxolimab in advanced cancers. Assay: immunoSEQ multiplex PCR; the TCRdb copy retains only in-frame clones and omits some. The table records tens of thousands of clones, approximately 90% of them present only once. Source: CD4+ or CD8+ T cells sorted from blood, taken in a trial of the OX40 agonist ivuxolimab. These receptors all come from an adult with an advanced solid tumor such as melanoma, head and neck, liver or kidney cancer.

The V gene is TRBV2, the J gene TRBJ1-4; no reliable D call. V lost 7 bases and J lost 7, with 4 bases in between. The CDR3 length is 10 residues. The V gene's germline CDR1 is SNHLY and CDR2 FYNNEI. CDR3 loop: CASTGEKLFF. CDR3 DNA: TGTGCCAGCACAGGTGAAAAACTGTTTTTT.

The rearrangement joins TRBV18 to TRBJ2-3, with 7 positions matching TRBD1. CDR3 size: 14 residues. Germline CDR1 and CDR2: KGHSH and LQKENI. Germline trimming cut 3 bases from V and 1 base from J; bases unmatched to any gene: 1. CDR3 DNA sequence: TGTGCCAGCTCACCCACAGGGGGCACAGATACGCAGTATTTT. It encodes CASSPTGGTDTQYF.

The V and J genes are TRBV15 and TRBJ1-1, with D maybe TRBD1 (5 bases). The CDR3 has 13 residues. Germline V gene data show CDR1 as LNHNV and CDR2 as YYDKDF (reference sequence). V was shortened by 3 bases and J by 2 bases, with 7 bases between the two germline ends. CDR3 bases: TGTGCCACCAGCAGGGACACAAACACTGAAGCTTTCTTT. Its protein is CATSRDTNTEAFF.

This clone was seen a single time. The chain joins TRBV6-5 to TRBJ2-2, with D unclear. Trimming took off 5 bases at V and 6 bases at J, with 13 bases between the two ends. The CDR3 has 14 residues. Germline CDR1 and CDR2: MNHEY and SVGAGI. The CDR3 here is CASSTGLSPGELFF. CDR3 sequence (DNA): TGTGCCAGCAGTACTGGGCTCTCACCCGGGGAGCTGTTTTTT.

V usage is TRBV10-2 and J usage is TRBJ2-1, with D uncertain. Germline V gives CDR1 WSHSY, CDR2 SAAADI. CDR3 size: 11 residues. V was clipped by 5 bases and J by 8 bases, with 7 bases between them. CDR3 nucleotides: TGCGCCAGCAGTATTCTGGATGAGCAGTTCTTC. Protein sequence: CASSILDEQFF.

V usage is TRBV4-1 and J usage is TRBJ1-1; D is unclear. Germline V lookup: CDR1 MGHRA, CDR2 YSYEKL. The CDR3 has 14 amino acids. Trimming cost V 0 bases and J 0 bases, with 5 bases left between them. The CDR3 loop reads CASSQDPVNTEAFF. The CDR3 DNA is TGCGCCAGCAGCCAAGACCCAGTGAACACTGAAGCTTTCTTT.

The V gene is TRBV5-4, the J gene TRBJ2-7; TRBD1 matches at 10 bases. With 5 bases clipped from V and 5 bases from J, the junction kept 19 bases outside the gene matches. The CDR3 sequence is 18 residues long. CDR1 and CDR2 (germline): SGHNT, YYREEE (reference sequence). In DNA form, the CDR3 reads TGTGCCAGCAGGGAGTCGACAGGGGGCGCGTGGGGAGGGGACGAGCAGTACTTC. As protein: CASRESTGGAWGGDEQYF.

This rearrangement joins TRBV10-1 to TRBJ2-2; D not resolved. This CDR3 contains 14 residues. Trimming cost V 0 bases and J 3 bases, with 5 bases left between them. Germline V gene lookup returns CDR1 WNHNN and CDR2 SYGVQD (reference sequence). CDR3: CASSESRDTGELFF. CDR3 DNA sequence: TGCGCCAGCAGTGAGTCACGGGACACCGGGGAGCTGTTTTTT.